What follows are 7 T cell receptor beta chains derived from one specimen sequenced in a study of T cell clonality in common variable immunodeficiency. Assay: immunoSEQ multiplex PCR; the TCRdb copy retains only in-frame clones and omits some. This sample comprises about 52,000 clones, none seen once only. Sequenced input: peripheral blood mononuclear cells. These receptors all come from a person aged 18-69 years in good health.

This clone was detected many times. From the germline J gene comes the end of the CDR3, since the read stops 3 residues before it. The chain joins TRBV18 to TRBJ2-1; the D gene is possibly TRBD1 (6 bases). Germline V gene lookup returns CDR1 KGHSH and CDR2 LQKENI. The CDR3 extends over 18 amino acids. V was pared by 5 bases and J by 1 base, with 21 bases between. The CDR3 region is CASSSRTADSVSYNEQFF. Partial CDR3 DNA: TGTGCCAGCTCATCCCGGACAGCCGACAGTGTATCCTACAATGAG. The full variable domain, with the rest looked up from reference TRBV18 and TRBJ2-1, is NAGVMQNPRHLVRRRGQEARLRCSPMKGHSHVYWYRQLPEEGLKFMVYLQKENIIDESGMPKERFSAEFPKEGPSILRIQQVVRGDSAAYFCASSSRTADSVSYNEQFFGPGTRLTVL.

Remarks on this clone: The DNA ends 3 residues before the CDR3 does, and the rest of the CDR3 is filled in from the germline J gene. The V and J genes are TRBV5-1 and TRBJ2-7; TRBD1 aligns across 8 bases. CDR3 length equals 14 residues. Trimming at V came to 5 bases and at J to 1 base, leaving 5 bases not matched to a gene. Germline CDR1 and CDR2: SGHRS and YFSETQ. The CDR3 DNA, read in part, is TGCGCCAGCAGAGGGACAGGCCCTTCCTACGAG. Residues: CASRGTGPSYE. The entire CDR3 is CASRGTGPSYEQYF.

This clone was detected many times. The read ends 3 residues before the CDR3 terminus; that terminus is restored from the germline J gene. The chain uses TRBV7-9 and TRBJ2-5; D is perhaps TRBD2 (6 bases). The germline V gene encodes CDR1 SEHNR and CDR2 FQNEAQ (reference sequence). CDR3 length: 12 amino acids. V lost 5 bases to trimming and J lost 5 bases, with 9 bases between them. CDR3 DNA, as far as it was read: TGTGCCAGCAGCGGAGGGTGGGAGACC. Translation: CASSGGWET. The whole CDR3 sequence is CASSGGWETQYF.

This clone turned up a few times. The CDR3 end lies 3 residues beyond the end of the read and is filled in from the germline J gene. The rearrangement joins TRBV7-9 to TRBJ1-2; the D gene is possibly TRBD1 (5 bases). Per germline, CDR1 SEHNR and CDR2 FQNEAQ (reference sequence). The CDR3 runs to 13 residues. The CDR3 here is CASSRGVVYDYTF. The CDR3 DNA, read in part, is TGTGCCAGCAGCCGGGGGGTGGTCTACGAC.

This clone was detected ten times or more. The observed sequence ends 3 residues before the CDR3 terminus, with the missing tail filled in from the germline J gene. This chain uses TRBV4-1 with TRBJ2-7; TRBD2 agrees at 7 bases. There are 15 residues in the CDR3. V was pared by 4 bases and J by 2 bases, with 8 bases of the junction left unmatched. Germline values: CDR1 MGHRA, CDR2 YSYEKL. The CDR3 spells CASSPLAGATYEQYF. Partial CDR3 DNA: TGCGCCAGCAGCCCTCTGGCGGGAGCCACCTACGAG.

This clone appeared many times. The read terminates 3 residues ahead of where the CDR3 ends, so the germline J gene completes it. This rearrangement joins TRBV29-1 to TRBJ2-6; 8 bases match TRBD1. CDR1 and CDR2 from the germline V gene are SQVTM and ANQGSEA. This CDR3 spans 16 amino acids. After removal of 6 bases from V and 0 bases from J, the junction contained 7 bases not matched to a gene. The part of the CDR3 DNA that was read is TGCAGCGTCTTTGGGACAGGAAGCTCTGGGGCCAACGTC. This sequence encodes CSVFGTGSSGANV. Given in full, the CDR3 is CSVFGTGSSGANVLTF.

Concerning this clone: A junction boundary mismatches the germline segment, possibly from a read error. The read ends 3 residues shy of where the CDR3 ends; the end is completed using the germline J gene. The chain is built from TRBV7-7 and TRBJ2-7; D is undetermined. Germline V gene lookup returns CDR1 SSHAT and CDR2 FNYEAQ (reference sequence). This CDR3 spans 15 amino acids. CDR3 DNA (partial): TGTGCTAGCAGCCCCGGCGGTAGTCTTTCCTACGAG. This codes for CASSPGGSLSYE. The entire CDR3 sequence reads CASSPGGSLSYEQYF.